Described below is a single T cell receptor beta chain sequence and its context. The V gene's germline CDR1 is MNHEY and CDR2 SMNVEV (reference sequence). The CDR3 spans 18 residues. V trimming: 2 bases; J trimming: 4 bases; junction bases outside the gene matches: 10. This sample is drawn from a study of blood T cell repertoires in COVID-19. Across the study: The United States, Italy and Spain were the sources of the acute and convalescent COVID-19 samples. The cDNA or gDNA used as material had been derived from T cells, B-cell-depleted T cells, or PBMCs.

Authors' processing steps: Quantification of nucleated cells was approximated via reference gene primer amplification. Libraries were prepared by immunoSEQ multiplex PCR; TCRdb keeps only in-frame clonotypes and omits some of them. That table supplies the V and J calls and clone size; D and trimming were determined from the DNA. The sample holds some 100,000 clones; about 86% are singletons and the top ten take about 8%. This TCR was sampled from a woman in her 70s with acute or convalescent COVID-19. Sequenced material: peripheral blood. The chain links TRBV27 to TRBJ2-1; 11 nucleotides agree with TRBD2. The CDR3 region has the DNA TGTGCCAGCAGTTTAAGGGTGCTAGCGGGGGGCCAATACAATGAGCAGTTCTTC. This sequence encodes CASSLRVLAGGQYNEQFF.